The sequence of this TCR beta chain was determined in a study of blood T cells in healthy people across ages. Study observations and caveats: Age advanced and TCR beta diversity per million T cells fell, roughly linearly. Long-lived donors exceeded aged donors in naive CD4+ cells and diversity.

This CDR3 is 16 amino acids long. The germline gives CDR1 SEHNR, CDR2 FQNEAQ (reference sequence). Trimming cost V 2 bases and J 6 bases; bases outside gene matches: 8. Ranging in age from about 6 to 95, the donors were healthy Caucasian individuals from Russia. About this clonotype: Its specificity is not known.

For the second PCR, which ran for 7 to 11 cycles, a sample-barcoded 5' primer and a J-beta primer mix were used. From the 5' RACE reads, TCRdb called clonotypes with MiXCR, one entry per CDR3 protein. This repertoire shows more than 800,000 distinct CDR3 sequences, 40% to 55% found once; its top ten account for under 20%. This receptor was obtained from a woman in her fifties or sixties in good health. Sequencing was performed on blood. This chain connects TRBV7-9 to TRBJ2-1; TRBD1 aligns across 9 bases. This CDR3 reads CASSLSRDRVRNEQFF. The CDR3 nucleotides read TGTGCCAGCAGCTTATCCAGGGACAGGGTTCGCAATGAGCAGTTCTTC. Full variable domain (rest looked up from reference TRBV7-9 and TRBJ2-1): DTGVSQNPRHKITKRGQNVTFRCDPISEHNRLYWYRQTLGQGPEFLTYFQNEAQLEKSRLLSDRFSAERPKGSFSTLEIQRTEQGDSAMYLCASSLSRDRVRNEQFFGPGTRLTVL.